The 13 T cell receptor beta chains listed next were all sequenced from one sample in a study of cytomegalovirus exposure and HLA in healthy donors. Repertoires were generated with immunoSEQ multiplex PCR, while TCRdb's copy carries only in-frame clones and drops some. Of 70,000 to 75,000 clones in the sample, about 95% were seen once. The sample comprised PBMCs. The receptors come from a woman between 18 and 29 years old in good health and CMV-seronegative.

The V gene is TRBV11-2, the J gene TRBJ2-4; the D gene is possibly TRBD2 (5 bases). V was trimmed by 1 base and J by 0 bases, leaving 13 bases between them. Germline values: CDR1 SGHAT, CDR2 FQNNGV. The CDR3 runs to 17 residues. The CDR3 DNA reads as TGTGCCAGCAGCTTAGGATCGGCAGGACTAGCCAAAAACATTCAGTACTTC. Protein: CASSLGSAGLAKNIQYF.

The chain joins TRBV6-6 to TRBJ1-5; the D gene is possibly TRBD1 (6 bases). Trimming stripped 7 bases from V and 3 bases from J, with 10 bases between. The CDR3 has 13 amino acids. Germline lookup yields CDR1 MNHNY and CDR2 SVGAGI (reference sequence). In nucleotides, the CDR3 is TGTGCCAGCACGCGGACAGACAATCAGCCCCAGCATTTT. Encoded protein: CASTRTDNQPQHF.

This clone was seen a few times. The CDR3, as DNA: TGTGCCAGCAGCCAAGACTCCGGGACTAGCGGGAGGAATGAGCAGTTCTTC. This gives the protein CASSQDSGTSGRNEQFF. The V gene is TRBV4-2, the J gene TRBJ2-1, with 15 bases lining up with TRBD2. Germline CDR1 LGHNA, CDR2 YNFKEQ. The CDR3 totals 17 residues. Trimming at V came to 0 bases and at J to 7 bases, leaving 4 bases not matched to a gene.

This chain joins TRBV6-5 and TRBJ1-5; 9 nucleotides align to TRBD1. V was pared by 4 bases and J by 5 bases, with 6 bases of the junction left unmatched. The CDR3 loop spans 15 amino acids. The V gene's germline CDR1 is MNHEY and CDR2 SVGAGI. The CDR3 reads CASSSSGTGHQPQHF. The CDR3, as DNA: TGTGCCAGCAGTTCCTCCGGGACAGGGCATCAGCCCCAGCATTTT.

The rearrangement joins TRBV11-2 to TRBJ2-3; tentatively, D is TRBD2 (5 bases). CDR1 is SGHAT and CDR2 is FQNNGV in the germline V gene. CDR3 length: 16 amino acids. Trimming left V 1 base short and J 4 bases short, with 15 bases between. Written as DNA, the CDR3 is TGTGCCAGCAGCTTAGGGACTGGCATGAGCGCAGATACGCAGTATTTT. Encoded protein: CASSLGTGMSADTQYF.

The rearrangement links TRBV7-2 to TRBJ2-2; D ambiguous. Trimming took off 3 bases at V and 7 bases at J, with 9 bases between the two ends. From germline, CDR1 is SGHTA and CDR2 FQGNSA. The CDR3 totals 13 residues. The CDR3 spells CASSFEFIGELFF. The CDR3 DNA reads TGTGCCAGCAGCTTTGAGTTCATCGGGGAGCTGTTTTTT.

The V and J genes are TRBV11-1 and TRBJ2-7, with 10 bases matching TRBD1. V lost 4 bases to trimming and J lost 6 bases; unmatched junction nucleotides: 9. This CDR3 is 15 amino acids long. Germline lookup yields CDR1 SGHAT and CDR2 FQDESV (reference sequence). The DNA for the CDR3 is TGTGCCAGCAGCTGGGGACAGGGGATTCGGGGCGAGCAGTACTTC. Its translation is CASSWGQGIRGEQYF.

J is TRBJ2-3 and V is TRBV7-8; 7 bases line up with TRBD2. Germline loops: CDR1 SGHVS, CDR2 FQNEAQ. This CDR3 spans 15 amino acids. V shed 5 bases, J shed 2 bases, and the junction held 7 bases outside the gene matches. The CDR3: CASSDLAVPTDTQYF. The CDR3, as DNA: TGTGCCAGCAGCGATCTAGCGGTCCCCACAGATACGCAGTATTTT.

The V gene is TRBV7-3, the J gene TRBJ1-1; D call uncertain. Between the trimmed V and J ends, which lost 1 base and 0 bases, there was a span of 3 bases. The germline CDR1 and CDR2 sequences are SGHTA and FQGTGA. The CDR3 is 13 residues long. The CDR3: CASSLSVNTEAFF. CDR3 in DNA: TGTGCCAGCAGCTTAAGCGTGAACACTGAAGCTTTCTTT.

This chain uses TRBV15 with TRBJ2-3, with 8 bases fitting TRBD1. V shed 1 base and J 2 bases; nucleotides not matched to a gene: 5. Germline V gene sequence: CDR1 LNHNV, CDR2 YYDKDF (reference sequence). This CDR3 has 16 amino acids. CDR3 in DNA: TGTGCCACCAGCAGAGGGGGGGACAGGTACACAGATACGCAGTATTTT. It codes for CATSRGGDRYTDTQYF.

This clone was recorded a few times. The chain couples TRBV29-1 to TRBJ2-5, with D hard to call. This CDR3 spans 12 amino acids. CDR1 is SQVTM, CDR2 ANQGSEA, per germline. Trimming pared 4 bases from V and 2 bases from J, leaving 8 bases between. The CDR3 reads CSVGAAQETQYF. The CDR3 DNA sequence: TGCAGCGTTGGTGCAGCGCAAGAGACCCAGTACTTC.

This chain joins TRBV5-1 and TRBJ1-3; D call uncertain. The CDR3 has 15 amino acids. V shed 4 bases and J shed 3 bases, with 14 bases lying between them. Germline CDR1 is SGHRS and CDR2 is YFSETQ. CDR3 nucleotide sequence: TGCGCCAGCAGCCCACGAGGGTTGGATGGAAACACCATATATTTT. It codes for CASSPRGLDGNTIYF.

The rearrangement joins TRBV25-1 to TRBJ1-2; D ambiguous. The CDR3 is 12 residues long. V was trimmed by 7 bases and J by 3 bases, leaving 9 bases between them. The germline V gene has CDR1 MGHDK and CDR2 SYGVNS. The CDR3 sequence is CASKAEHYGYTF. The CDR3 DNA reads TGTGCCAGCAAGGCGGAGCACTATGGCTACACCTTC.